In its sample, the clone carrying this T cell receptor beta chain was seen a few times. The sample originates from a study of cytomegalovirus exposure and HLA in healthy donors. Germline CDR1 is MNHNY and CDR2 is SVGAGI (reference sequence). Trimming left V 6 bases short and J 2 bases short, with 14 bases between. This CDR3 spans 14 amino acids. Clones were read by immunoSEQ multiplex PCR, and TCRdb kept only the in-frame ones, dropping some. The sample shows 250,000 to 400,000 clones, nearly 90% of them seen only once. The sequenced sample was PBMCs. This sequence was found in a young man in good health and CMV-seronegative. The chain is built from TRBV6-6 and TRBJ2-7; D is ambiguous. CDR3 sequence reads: CASSLGPVPYEQYF. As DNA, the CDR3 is TGTGCCAGCAGCCTCGGTCCTGTTCCCTACGAGCAGTACTTC.